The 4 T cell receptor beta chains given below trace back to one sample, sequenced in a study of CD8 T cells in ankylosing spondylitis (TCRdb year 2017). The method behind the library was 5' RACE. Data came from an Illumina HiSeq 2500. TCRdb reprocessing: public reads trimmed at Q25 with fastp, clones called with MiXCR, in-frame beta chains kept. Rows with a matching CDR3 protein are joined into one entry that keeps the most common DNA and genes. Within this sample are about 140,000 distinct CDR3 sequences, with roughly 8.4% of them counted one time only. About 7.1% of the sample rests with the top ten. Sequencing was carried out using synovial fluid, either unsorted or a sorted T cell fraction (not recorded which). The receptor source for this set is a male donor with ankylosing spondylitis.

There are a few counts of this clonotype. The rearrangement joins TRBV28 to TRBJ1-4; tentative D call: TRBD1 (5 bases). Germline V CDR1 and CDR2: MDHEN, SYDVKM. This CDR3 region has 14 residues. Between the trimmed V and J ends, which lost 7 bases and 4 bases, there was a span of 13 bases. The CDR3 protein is CASITWGVNEKLFF. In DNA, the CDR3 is TGTGCCAGCATTACTTGGGGCGTTAATGAAAAACTGTTTTTT.

The chain's CDR3 is CATCQGGGGGNTIYF. DNA of the CDR3: TGTGCCACCTGCCAAGGTGGGGGTGGTGGAAACACCATATATTTT. The genes are TRBV3-1 and TRBJ1-3, with D possibly TRBD1 on 5 matching bases. CDR3 size: 15 residues. Trimming cost V 10 bases and J 3 bases, with 19 bases left between them. Germline V CDR1 and CDR2: LGHDT, YNNKEL (reference sequence). Combining the CDR3 with reference TRBV3-1 and TRBJ1-3 gives the whole variable domain DTAVSQTPKYLVTQMGNDKSIKCEQNLGHDTMYWYKQDSKKFLKIMFSYNNKELIINETVPNRFSPKSPDKAHLNLHINSLELGDSAVYFCATCQGGGGGNTIYFGEGSWLTVV.

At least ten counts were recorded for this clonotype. CDR3 residues: CASSLGDGSNQPQHF. DNA of the CDR3: TGCGCCAGCAGCTTGGGGGACGGTAGCAATCAGCCCCAGCATTTT. The rearrangement links TRBV5-1 to TRBJ1-5, with D possibly TRBD1 on 5 matching bases. V lost 0 bases and J 0 bases, leaving 7 bases between the germline ends. This CDR3 contains 15 residues. Germline-derived CDR1 and CDR2 are SGHRS and YFSETQ.

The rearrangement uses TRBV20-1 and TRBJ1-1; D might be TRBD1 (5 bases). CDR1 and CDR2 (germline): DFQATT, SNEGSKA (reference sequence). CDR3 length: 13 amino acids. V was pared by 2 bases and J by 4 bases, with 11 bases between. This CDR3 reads CSARSTDPTEAFF. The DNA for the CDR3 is TGCAGTGCTAGATCGACAGATCCCACTGAAGCTTTCTTT.